The 2 T cell receptor beta chains listed next were all sequenced from one sample in a study of vaccination and CD4 T cells after COVID-19. No antigen is known for these receptors. Cultured CD4+ T-cell DNA underwent Oncomine TCR Beta short-read sequencing. TCRdb ran MiXCR on the PCR reads and lists one entry per CDR3 protein. The sample yields about 11,000 distinct CDR3 sequences, around 23% seen once. The treatment is: roughly nine-day PBMC culture with coronavirus spike peptide pools or control peptides (ViraFEST assay). Sequences were derived from CD4+ T cells from blood, cultured in vitro, sampled after SARS-CoV-2 vaccination. These receptors came from a human donor who had recovered from COVID-19.

This chain uses TRBV12-3 or TRBV12-4 with TRBJ1-2, with D possibly matching TRBD1 (6 bases). This CDR3 region has 13 residues. V was pared by 6 bases and J by 5 bases, with 13 bases between. CDR3 nucleotides: TGTGCCAGCAGCTTACAGGGCGGATATGGCTACACCTTC. Its translation: CASSLQGGYGYTF.

In this sample, this clonotype turned up a few times. The rearrangement links TRBV6-1 to TRBJ2-5; 7 nucleotides match TRBD2. J lost 4 bases, V lost 3 bases, and 5 bases had no gene match. The CDR3 is made up of 14 amino acids. Germline loops: CDR1 MNHNS, CDR2 SASEGT. The CDR3 bases are TGTGCCAGCAGTGATGGGGGGGAGGGAGAGACCCAGTACTTC. Its translation: CASSDGGEGETQYF.